These 15 T cell receptor beta chains share one sample of origin, sequenced in a study of OX40 agonist ivuxolimab in advanced cancers. The protocol was immunoSEQ multiplex PCR, while the TCRdb copy is restricted to in-frame clones and leaves out a portion. The sample lists more than 85,000 clones; 75% to 95% were seen once. The sequenced sample was CD4+ or CD8+ T cells sorted from blood, obtained in a trial of the OX40 agonist ivuxolimab. All receptors derive from an adult with an advanced solid tumor such as melanoma, head and neck, liver or kidney cancer.

This clone was recorded once. The chain links TRBV7-6 to TRBJ1-1, with unresolved D. The CDR3 is 13 amino acids. The germline V gene has CDR1 SGHVS and CDR2 FNYEAQ. V gave up 11 bases and J gave up 0 bases, with 13 bases separating them. CDR3 in amino acids: CASSLTMNTEAFF. The CDR3 DNA is TGTGCCTCAAGCCTTACTATGAACACTGAAGCTTTCTTT.

The rearrangement uses TRBV10-3 and TRBJ2-5, with TRBD2 matching 7 bases. In germline, CDR1 is ENHRY, CDR2 SYGVKD. CDR3 length: 12 amino acids. Trimming cost V 10 bases and J 5 bases; bases outside gene matches: 7. DNA of the CDR3: TGTGCCAGCTCTGGACTAGGGGAGACCCAGTACTTC. The encoded protein is CASSGLGETQYF.

The V gene is TRBV11-2, the J gene TRBJ2-7; possibly TRBD2 for D (5 bases). Deletions cut 1 base from V and 3 bases from J, with 10 bases between. Germline lookup yields CDR1 SGHAT and CDR2 FQNNGV. The CDR3 totals 14 residues. CDR3 loop: CASSLGSSSYEQYF. The CDR3 coding sequence is TGTGCCAGCAGCTTAGGGTCTAGCAGCTACGAGCAGTACTTC.

This clone was counted ten times or more. The chain employs TRBV5-4 and TRBJ2-1; TRBD2 matches 9 bases. V dropped 4 bases and J dropped 4; count of bases not matched to a gene: 9. The CDR3 runs 16 residues. The germline V gene has CDR1 SGHNT and CDR2 YYREEE (reference sequence). The CDR3 here is CASSGTLAGGYNEQFF. The CDR3 region has the DNA TGTGCCAGCAGCGGAACACTAGCGGGTGGATACAATGAGCAGTTCTTC.

The rearrangement joins TRBV6-6 to TRBJ2-2, with D unresolved. The CDR3 is 13 amino acids. Germline values: CDR1 MNHNY, CDR2 SVGAGI (reference sequence). V lost 2 bases and J 6 bases, leaving 7 bases between the germline ends. DNA for the CDR3: TGTGCCAGCAGTTACAAAAGAGCCGGGGAGCTGTTTTTT. It translates to CASSYKRAGELFF.

The sample holds a few counts of this clone. The chain has TRBV27 and TRBJ2-7, with unresolved D. The CDR3 is made up of 11 amino acids. CDR1 MNHEY and CDR2 SMNVEV come from the germline V gene (reference sequence). Trimming pared 5 bases from V and 2 bases from J, leaving 4 bases between. The CDR3 bases are TGTGCCAGCAGTGGGGCCTACGAGCAGTACTTC. This codes for CASSGAYEQYF.

This rearrangement joins TRBV6-6 to TRBJ1-2, with D possibly being TRBD1 (5 bases). Germline values: CDR1 MNHNY, CDR2 SVGAGI (reference sequence). The length of the CDR3 is 13 residues. The V end lost 6 bases, the J end lost 8 bases, and 16 bases lay between the germline ends. The CDR3 DNA reads TGTGCCAGCAGCCCCCGGGGGGGAACGGGCTACACCTTC. Protein: CASSPRGGTGYTF.

J is TRBJ2-5 and V is TRBV11-3; 9 bases line up with TRBD2. Trimming cost V 1 base and J 5 bases; bases outside gene matches: 5. The germline V gene encodes CDR1 SGHNT and CDR2 YENEEA. The CDR3 spans 15 residues. The CDR3 protein is CASSLGLAEGETQYF. DNA for the CDR3: TGTGCCAGCAGCTTAGGACTAGCGGAGGGGGAGACCCAGTACTTC.

This chain uses TRBV6-5 with TRBJ2-7, with a possible D match to TRBD1 (5 bases). The germline CDR1 and CDR2 sequences are MNHEY and SVGAGI. The CDR3 consists of 14 residues. Trimming left V 2 bases short and J 1 base short, with 9 bases between. CDR3 sequence: CASSYGQGSYEQYF. CDR3 coding DNA: TGTGCCAGCAGTTACGGGCAGGGTTCCTACGAGCAGTACTTC.

The J gene is TRBJ2-5, the V gene TRBV6-6; D is unclear. V was clipped by 6 bases and J by 6 bases, with 20 bases between them. Germline V gives CDR1 MNHNY, CDR2 SVGAGI (reference sequence). This CDR3 is 15 amino acids long. This CDR3 reads CASSSTRPDRKTQYF. The CDR3 DNA is TGTGCCAGCAGCTCAACCCGTCCGGACCGGAAGACCCAGTACTTC.

This clone was counted only a few times. The chain is built from TRBV13 and TRBJ1-2; 8 bases are shared with TRBD1. With V trimmed by 4 bases and J by 5 bases, 18 bases remained unmatched. The CDR3 runs to 18 residues. Germline-derived CDR1 and CDR2 are PRHDT and FYEKMQ (reference sequence). The CDR3 bases are TGTGCCAGCAGCTCACCCGGGACAGGTCTTTTTGGAAATTATGGCTACACCTTC. Protein sequence: CASSSPGTGLFGNYGYTF.

This clone was seen just once. The rearrangement links TRBV9 to TRBJ2-1; 12 positions match TRBD2. V trimming: 3 bases; J trimming: 7 bases; junction bases outside the gene matches: 5. The germline V gene encodes CDR1 SGDLS and CDR2 YYNGEE. The CDR3 runs 15 residues. CDR3 in amino acids: CASSEPGLAGNEQFF. The CDR3 region has the DNA TGTGCCAGCAGCGAACCGGGACTAGCGGGTAATGAGCAGTTCTTC. The complete variable domain, with remaining parts taken from reference TRBV9 and TRBJ2-1, reads DSGVTQTPKHLITATGQRVTLRCSPRSGDLSVYWYQQSLDQGLQFLIQYYNGEERAKGNILERFSAQQFPDLHSELNLSSLELGDSALYFCASSEPGLAGNEQFFGPGTRLTVL.

V and J are TRBV6-1 and TRBJ1-5; a weak D match, TRBD1 (6 bases). V dropped 8 bases and J dropped 0 bases, with 8 bases sitting between them. Germline V gives CDR1 MNHNS, CDR2 SASEGT. The length of the CDR3 is 13 residues. The CDR3 region is CASWGASNQPQHF. The CDR3 coding sequence is TGTGCCAGCTGGGGGGCTAGCAATCAGCCCCAGCATTTT.

The chain's CDR3 is CASSKTLRTGGQETQYF. CDR3 bases: TGTGCCAGCAGCAAGACCCTCCGGACAGGGGGTCAAGAGACCCAGTACTTC. This chain connects TRBV4-2 to TRBJ2-5; TRBD1 agrees at 10 bases. The CDR3 totals 17 residues. Germline V CDR1 and CDR2: LGHNA, YNFKEQ. V lost 5 bases, J lost 2 bases, and 11 bases stayed unmatched.

The chain uses TRBV15 and TRBJ2-1; the match to TRBD2 covers 9 bases. The V segment lost 1 base and the J segment 4 bases; nucleotides outside the gene matches: 8. The germline V gene encodes CDR1 LNHNV and CDR2 YYDKDF (reference sequence). This CDR3 region has 17 residues. This CDR3 is CATSRGGGRAIYNEQFF. DNA of the CDR3: TGTGCCACCAGCAGAGGGGGCGGGAGGGCCATTTACAATGAGCAGTTCTTC. Supplemented by reference TRBV15 and TRBJ2-1, the full variable domain reads DAMVIQNPRYQVTQFGKPVTLSCSQTLNHNVMYWYQQKSSQAPKLLFHYYDKDFNNEADTPDNFQSRRPNTSFCFLDIRSPGLGDTAMYLCATSRGGGRAIYNEQFFGPGTRLTVL.